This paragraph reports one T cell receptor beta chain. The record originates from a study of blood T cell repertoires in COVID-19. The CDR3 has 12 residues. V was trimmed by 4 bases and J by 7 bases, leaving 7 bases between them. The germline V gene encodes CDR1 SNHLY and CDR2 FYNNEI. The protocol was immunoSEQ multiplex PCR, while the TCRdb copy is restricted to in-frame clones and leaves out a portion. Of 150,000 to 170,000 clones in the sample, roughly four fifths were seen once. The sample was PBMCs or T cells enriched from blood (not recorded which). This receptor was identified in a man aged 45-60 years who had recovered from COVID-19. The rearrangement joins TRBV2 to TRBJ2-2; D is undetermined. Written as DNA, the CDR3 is TGTGCCAGCAGTGTGTATAGCGGGGAGCTGTTTTTT. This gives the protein CASSVYSGELFF. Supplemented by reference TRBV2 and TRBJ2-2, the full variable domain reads EPEVTQTPSHQVTQMGQEVILRCVPISNHLYFYWYRQILGQKVEFLVSFYNNEISEKSEIFDDQFSVERPDGSNFTLKIRSTKLEDSAMYFCASSVYSGELFFGEGSRLTVL.